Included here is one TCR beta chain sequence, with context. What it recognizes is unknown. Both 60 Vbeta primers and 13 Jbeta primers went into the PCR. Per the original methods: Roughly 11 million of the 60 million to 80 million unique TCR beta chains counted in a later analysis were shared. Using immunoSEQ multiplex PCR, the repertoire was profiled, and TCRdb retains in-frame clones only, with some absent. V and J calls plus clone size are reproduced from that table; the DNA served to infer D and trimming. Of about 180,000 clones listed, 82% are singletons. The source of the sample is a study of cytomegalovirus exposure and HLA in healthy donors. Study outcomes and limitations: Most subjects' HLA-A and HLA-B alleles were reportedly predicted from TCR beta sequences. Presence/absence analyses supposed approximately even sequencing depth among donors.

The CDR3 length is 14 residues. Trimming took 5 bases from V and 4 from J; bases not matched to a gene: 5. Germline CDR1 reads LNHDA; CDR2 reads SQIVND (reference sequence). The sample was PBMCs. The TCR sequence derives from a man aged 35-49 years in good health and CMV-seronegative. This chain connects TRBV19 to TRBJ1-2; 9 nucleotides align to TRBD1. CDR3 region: CASSRTGDAYGYTF. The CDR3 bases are TGTGCCAGTAGTCGGACAGGGGACGCCTATGGCTACACCTTC.